This T cell receptor beta chain was obtained from a study of control samples from healthy donors and cancer patients (dated by TCRdb to 2018 to 2021). Of note for this clone: It lacks a known antigen.

In the germline V gene, CDR1 corresponds to MNHEY and CDR2 to SVGEGT. From the cysteine through the phenylalanine, the CDR3 covers 12 amino acids. Solely the CDR3 DNA is kept, with 36 bases framed from the first base. V drops 6 bases and J drops 4 bases, leaving 10 bases in between. The library was produced with the immunoSEQ multiplex PCR assay. TCRdb carries this immuneACCESS record with in-frame sequences only. Its versions omit some clonotypes, under half of them owing to an unresolved V gene in the studies checked, with the rest unexplained. The sample table holds roughly 200,000 clones. In total, the top ten clones hold roughly 2% of the sample.

The sample consisted of blood. The chain employs TRBV6-2 or TRBV6-3 and TRBJ2-7, with the D segment identity uncertain. This TCR derives from a woman in her 30s in good health. Here is the DNA: TGTGCCAGCAGCAGAGTTTCATACGAGCAGTACTTC. It is translated as CASSRVSYEQYF.